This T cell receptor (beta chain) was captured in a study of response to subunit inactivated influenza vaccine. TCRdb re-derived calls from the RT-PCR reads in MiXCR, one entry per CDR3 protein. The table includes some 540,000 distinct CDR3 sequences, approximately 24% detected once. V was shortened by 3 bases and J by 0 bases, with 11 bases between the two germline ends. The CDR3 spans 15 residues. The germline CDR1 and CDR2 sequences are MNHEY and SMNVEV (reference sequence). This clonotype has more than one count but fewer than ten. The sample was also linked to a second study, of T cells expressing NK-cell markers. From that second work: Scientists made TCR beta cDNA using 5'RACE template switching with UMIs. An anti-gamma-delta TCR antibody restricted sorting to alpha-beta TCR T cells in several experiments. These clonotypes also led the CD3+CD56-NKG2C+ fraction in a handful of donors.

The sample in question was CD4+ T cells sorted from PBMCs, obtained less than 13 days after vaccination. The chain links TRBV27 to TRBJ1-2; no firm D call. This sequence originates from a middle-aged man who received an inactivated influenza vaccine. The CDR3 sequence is CASSFRGVTNYGYTF. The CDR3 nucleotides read TGTGCCAGCAGTTTCCGGGGAGTTACTAACTATGGCTACACCTTC.